These 21 T cell receptor delta chains came from one sample sequenced in a study of gamma-delta chains in newborns, infants, children. TCRdb redid the clone calls on the reads with CATT. There are roughly 2,000 delta-chain clones in the sample; approximately 1.6% occur only once, and 34% lies in the top ten. The material sequenced was blood. These receptor sequences come from a child who was a newborn, infant or young child, either healthy, febrile or measles-vaccinated (not recorded which).

The V and J genes are TRDV1 and TRDJ1; tentative D call: TRDD3 (6 bases). TCRdb records no J gene; here it was assigned by comparing the DNA to germline. The V end was cut by 1 base, the J end by 4 bases, with 19 bases between. CDR3 length: 17 residues. CDR1 and CDR2 (germline): TSWWSYY, QGS. This chain's CDR3 is CALGEPFRTGGDDKLIF. For the CDR3, the DNA is TGTGCTCTTGGGGAACCGTTCAGAACCGGGGGAGACGATAAACTCATCTTT.

Points on this clone: A far larger clone is one nucleotide away, so this likely arose from a read error. The sample contains more than one DNA sequence encoding this CDR3. The chain employs TRDV2 and TRDJ1; 9 nucleotides line up with TRDD3. The CDR3 totals 16 residues. Germline assignment: CDR1 GEAIGNYY and CDR2 EKD. The CDR3 spells CAIIAGIRDGADKLIF. The CDR3 DNA sequence: TGTGCCATCATAGCGGGGATACGCGATGGAGCCGATAAACTCATCTTC.

The sample holds a few counts of this clone. A far larger clone is a single base away, which makes a read error likely. Additional DNA sequences in this sample encode the identical CDR3. The V gene is TRDV2, the J gene TRDJ1, with 8 bases matching TRDD3. The J segment lost 0 bases and the V segment lost 2 bases, leaving 16 bases of the junction unmatched. This CDR3 spans 19 amino acids. Germline CDR1 is GEAIGNYY and CDR2 is EKD. This CDR3 reads CACDIIKLSTGGYTDKLIF. CDR3 DNA sequence: TGTGCCTGTGACATCATTAAACTAAGTACTGGGGGTTACACCGATAAACTCATCTTT.

This clone turned up a few times. This DNA's translation differs at residue 19 from TCRdb's protein, which comes from a much larger clone; a read error is likely, and the protein shown is translated from the DNA. The genes are TRDV2 and TRDJ1; 12 bases agree with TRDD3. The CDR3 runs to 21 residues. The germline gives CDR1 GEAIGNYY, CDR2 EKD. The DNA for the CDR3 is TGTGCCTGTGACACCTATCCTACGAAGTACTGGGGGATACAGTACACCGATAAACCCATCTTT. Protein product: CACDTYPTKYWGIQYTDKPIF.

This clone was observed a handful of times. TCRdb shows a much larger clone's protein in place of this DNA's translation, and the two differ at residue 4, likely through a read error; the protein shown is translated from the DNA. This chain joins TRDV2 and TRDJ2, with TRDD3 identical over 8 bases. Germline assignment: CDR1 GEAIGNYY and CDR2 EKD. This CDR3 region has 18 residues. The CDR3 spells CACGTVKVLGAPTAQLFF. Here the CDR3 DNA reads TGTGCCTGTGGCACCGTCAAAGTACTGGGGGCCCCGACAGCACAACTCTTCTTT.

This clone was seen more than once but under ten times. A single base is all that separates this from a far larger clone, so a read error is likely. The same CDR3 arises from other DNA sequences in this sample as well. The chain uses TRDV1 and TRDJ1; no definite D call. The V end lost 3 bases, the J end lost 0 bases, and 14 bases lay between the germline ends. The germline V gene encodes CDR1 TSWWSYY and CDR2 QGS. The CDR3 is 16 residues long. CDR3: CALGELLTHHTDKLIF. CDR3 coding DNA: TGTGCTCTTGGGGAGCTATTAACCCATCACACCGATAAACTCATCTTT.

A remark on this clone: The protein that TCRdb holds for this DNA derives from a much larger clone and differs from the translated DNA at residue 8, which likely indicates a read error; the protein shown here is translated from the DNA. V is TRDV2 and J is TRDJ1; 8 bases match TRDD3. CDR3 length: 18 amino acids. Germline loops: CDR1 GEAIGNYY, CDR2 EKD. V was clipped by 4 bases and J by 0 bases; unmatched bases: 15. CDR3: CACDGPLAGGPYTDKLIF. The CDR3 DNA reads as TGTGCCTGTGATGGACCCTTGGCTGGGGGACCCTACACCGATAAACTCATCTTT.

This clone was detected a few times. DNA and listed protein disagree at residue 7, so the protein shown here was translated from the DNA. V and J are TRDV3 and TRDJ1, with TRDD3 matching over 8 bases. Germline values: CDR1 TVYSNPD, CDR2 GDNSRS (reference sequence). With 4 bases clipped from V and 2 bases from J, the junction kept 18 bases outside the gene matches. There are 17 residues in the CDR3. The CDR3 reads CASPSLCWGTGTDKLIF. In DNA form, the CDR3 reads TGTGCCTCTCCTTCCCTGTGCTGGGGGACCGGAACCGATAAACTCATCTTT.

The sample holds a few counts of this clone. One base away lies a much larger clone, so this may be a sequencing read error. Distinct nucleotide sequences in the sample also encode this CDR3. The rearrangement uses TRDV1 and TRDJ1; 9 nucleotides line up with TRDD3. The CDR3 runs 25 residues. The V gene end was trimmed by 1 base and the J gene end by 0 bases; junction bases not matched to a gene: 30. Germline V gene lookup returns CDR1 TSWWSYY and CDR2 QGS. In DNA, the CDR3 is TGTGCTCTTGGGGAACCGTTACTTTTTCCCCGCGATGTACTGGGGGACCAAGTATACACCGATAAACTCATCTTT. It yields the protein CALGEPLLFPRDVLGDQVYTDKLIF.

Notes on this clone: A much larger clone lies one base from this, so it may be a read error. This chain joins TRDV1 and TRDJ1; D possibly corresponds to TRDD3 (5 bases). The J gene, absent from TCRdb, was called here by matching the DNA to germline. CDR1 and CDR2 (germline): TSWWSYY, QGS. The CDR3 contains 17 residues. V was cut by 5 bases and J by 5 bases, with 24 bases left in between. CDR3 loop: CALGLGRRTPGADKLIF. CDR3 sequence (DNA): TGTGCTCTTGGGCTGGGTAGACGTACACCGGGAGCGGATAAACTCATCTTT.

In its sample, this clone was seen a few times. A much bigger clone sits one base away, suggesting this may be a read error. This rearrangement joins TRDV1 to TRDJ1, with 10 positions matching TRDD3. The CDR3 is 25 residues long. Per germline, CDR1 TSWWSYY and CDR2 QGS. Trimming at V came to 4 bases and at J to 0 bases, leaving 32 bases not matched to a gene. The CDR3 here is CALGGRPDQFLLRGIRKGYTDKLIF. The DNA for the CDR3 is TGTGCTCTTGGGGGACGTCCCGACCAATTCCTACTCCGGGGGATACGGAAGGGGTACACCGATAAACTCATCTTT.

The table lists this clone with a few counts. The translation of this DNA and the TCRdb protein of a much larger clone differ at residue 5, probably owing to a read error; the protein shown here is translated from the DNA. The chain couples TRDV2 to TRDJ1, with TRDD3 matching 9 bases. The J segment lost 3 bases and the V segment lost 9 bases, leaving 16 bases of the junction unmatched. The V gene's germline CDR1 is GEAIGNYY and CDR2 EKD. The CDR3 consists of 16 residues. The CDR3 region has the DNA TGTGCCATCATAGTGGGGATACGCGATGGAGCCGATAAACTCATCTTT. Translated, it gives CAIIVGIRDGADKLIF.

As to this clone: A far bigger clonotype differs at one base, so this is likely a read error. This sample also contains other DNA sequences that code for the same CDR3. V gene TRDV1 combines with J gene TRDJ1; perhaps TRDD2 as D (6 bases). Germline CDR1 reads TSWWSYY; CDR2 reads QGS. The CDR3 has 20 residues. The ends were cut back, 1 base at V and 0 bases at J, with 24 bases in the middle. In nucleotides, the CDR3 is TGTGCTCTTGGGGAACCCACCTTCCCTCGCACTCGGGGTAACACCGATAAACTCATCTTT. Its translation is CALGEPTFPRTRGNTDKLIF.

This clone is termed medium-sized. The amino acid sequence in TCRdb belongs to a much larger clone and departs from this DNA's translation at residue 6, likely a sequencing read error; the sequence shown is translated from the DNA. V gene TRDV1 combines with J gene TRDJ1, with 10 bases lining up with TRDD3. This CDR3 contains 21 residues. The V gene end was trimmed by 2 bases and the J gene end by 1 base; junction bases not matched to a gene: 19. CDR1 TSWWSYY and CDR2 QGS come from the germline V gene. The CDR3 DNA reads as TGTGCTCTTGGGGAAGCCCCTTTTTACTGGGGGATTTCGCGATCCACCGATAAACTCATCTTT. Translating it yields CALGEAPFYWGISRSTDKLIF.

To note about this clone: A far larger clone lies a single base away; this is likely a read error. Within the sample, other DNA sequences also encode this same CDR3. The rearrangement links TRDV2 to TRDJ1; 9 positions agree with TRDD3. This CDR3 comprises 16 residues. CDR1 and CDR2 from the germline V gene are GEAIGNYY and EKD. The CDR3 sequence: CACDQSTGGHTDKLIF. CDR3 DNA: TGTGCCTGTGACCAGAGTACTGGGGGACACACAGATAAACTCATCTTT.

The table lists this clone with a few counts. A single base is all that separates this from a far larger clone, so a read error is likely. The same CDR3 can be traced to other DNA sequences in this sample. The chain is built from TRDV1 and TRDJ1; 13 bases agree with TRDD3. The trim removed 1 base at V and 2 bases at J, leaving 34 bases unmatched. Per germline, CDR1 TSWWSYY and CDR2 QGS. The CDR3 contains 27 residues. The CDR3 region is CALGEPRAFLPYTGGYAYPRITDKLIF. The CDR3 region has the DNA TGTGCTCTTGGGGAACCACGAGCCTTCCTACCTTACACTGGGGGATACGCGTATCCCCGTATAACCGATAAACTCATCTTT.

Notes on this clone: This DNA's translation and the protein TCRdb lists, from a much larger clone, do not match at residue 16, likely due to a read error; the protein shown is translated from the DNA. The V call is TRDV1, the J call TRDJ1, with D perhaps given as TRDD2 or TRDD3 (9 bases each). This CDR3 is built from 22 residues. CDR1 is TSWWSYY, CDR2 QGS, per germline. This chain's CDR3 is CARLGGLPTHLLGDPCTDKLIF. The CDR3 region has the DNA TGTGCCCGATTGGGAGGCCTTCCTACGCACTTACTGGGGGACCCCTGCACCGATAAACTCATCTTT.

A remark on this clone: The mismatch at residue 5 between this DNA's translation and the TCRdb protein of a much larger clone likely reflects a read error; the protein shown is translated from the DNA. The gene calls are TRDV2 and TRDJ1; 7 nucleotides align to TRDD3. J lost 0 bases, V lost 5 bases, and 11 bases had no gene match. CDR3 size: 16 residues. Germline-derived CDR1 and CDR2 are GEAIGNYY and EKD. CDR3 nucleotide sequence: TGTGCCTGTGGACTTGGGGGACGCCGCCACACCGATAAACTCATCTTT. Amino acid sequence: CACGLGGRRHTDKLIF.

Sample share makes this clone medium-sized. A single base is all that separates this from a far larger clone, so a read error is likely. In the same sample, other DNA sequences code for this CDR3. This chain links TRDV2 with TRDJ1; 9 positions agree with TRDD3. Germline V CDR1 and CDR2: GEAIGNYY, EKD. CDR3 size: 16 residues. V was pared by 9 bases and J by 3 bases, with 16 bases of the junction left unmatched. CDR3: CAIIAGIRDGADKLIF. In nucleotides, the CDR3 is TGTGCCATCATAGCGGGGATACGCGATGGGGCCGATAAACTCATCTTT.

For this clone: A read error is the likely source, as a far larger clone sits one nucleotide away. The sample holds other DNA sequences that translate to the same CDR3. V usage is TRDV1 and J usage is TRDJ1, with TRDD3 matching 10 bases. V was pared by 2 bases and J by 1 base, with 19 bases of the junction left unmatched. Germline CDR1 and CDR2: TSWWSYY and QGS. The CDR3 has 21 residues. CDR3 protein: CALGEVPFYWGISRSTDKLIF. The CDR3 region has the DNA TGTGCTCTTGGGGAAGTCCCTTTTTACTGGGGGATTTCTCGATCCACCGATAAACTCATCTTT.

This clone is termed medium-sized. V gene TRDV1 combines with J gene TRDJ1, with a possible D match to TRDD3 (10 bases). This CDR3 region has 21 residues. Germline CDR1 reads TSWWSYY; CDR2 reads QGS. With 5 bases removed from V and 2 bases from J, the gap between germline ends came to 33 bases. The chain's CDR3 is CALGSPSYDVCGGYRTDKLIF. The CDR3 DNA follows: TGTGCTCTTGGGTCCCCTTCCTACGACGTTTGTGGGGGATACCGAACCGATAAACTCATCTTT.